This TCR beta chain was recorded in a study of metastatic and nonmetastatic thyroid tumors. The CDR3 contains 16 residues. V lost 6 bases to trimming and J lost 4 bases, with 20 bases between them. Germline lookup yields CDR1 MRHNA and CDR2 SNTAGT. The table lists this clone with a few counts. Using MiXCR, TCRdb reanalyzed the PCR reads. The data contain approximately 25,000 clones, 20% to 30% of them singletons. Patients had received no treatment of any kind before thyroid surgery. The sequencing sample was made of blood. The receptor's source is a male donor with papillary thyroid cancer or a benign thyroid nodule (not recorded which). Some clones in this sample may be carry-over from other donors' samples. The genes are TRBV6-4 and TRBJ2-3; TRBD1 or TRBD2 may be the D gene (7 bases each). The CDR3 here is CASSTRGGGLADTQYF. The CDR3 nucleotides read TGTGCCAGCAGCACCAGGGGGGGAGGACTGGCAGATACGCAGTATTTT.